These T cell receptor beta chains were read from a single sample in a study of T cell repertoires in cytomegalovirus infection. Their recognized antigens are unknown. TCRdb reprocessed the reads via MiXCR and lists one record per CDR3 protein. Of roughly 150,000 distinct CDR3 sequences in the sample, 25% to 35% are singletons; the top ten hold about 50%. The sample here was CD8+ T cells from cultured PBMCs, taken from culture after CMV antigen stimulation. The source is a human donor in good health (CMV status not recorded). Some clones in this sample may be carry-over from other donors' samples. The CDR3 runs from the conserved cysteine through the conserved F or W. The D gene is left open where the match is weak. The size of a clone is reported for some rows only, either as once, few or many, or as a class for expanded clones.

d_gene,abundance,j_gene,v_gene,CDR3nt,CDR3aa
-,once,TRBJ2-3,TRBV19,TGTGCCAGTAGTATAAGGGGGGCCCTAAGCACAGATACGCAGTATTTT,CASSIRGALSTDTQYF
TRBD2,few,TRBJ2-1,TRBV3-1,TGTGCCAGCAGCCACCTCACCTCCCTAGCGGGGGGCCATGAGCAGTTCTTC,CASSHLTSLAGGHEQFF
TRBD1,few,TRBJ2-2,TRBV2,TGTGCCACCACCGAGGGACAGGGGTACACCGGGGAGCTGTTTTTT,CATTEGQGYTGELFF
-,-,TRBJ2-7,TRBV11-1,TGTGCCAGTGCGGGGACCGGATTTTACGAGCAGTACTTC,CASAGTGFYEQYF
-,-,TRBJ1-4,TRBV12-3/TRBV12-4,TGTGCCAGCAGCACGGGGGGTTCAACTAATGAAAAACTGTTTTTT,CASSTGGSTNEKLFF
TRBD1,few,TRBJ2-7,TRBV3-1,TGTGCCAGCAGCCACGGACAGGGTTCCTACGAGCAGTACTTC,CASSHGQGSYEQYF
TRBD1,-,TRBJ1-1,TRBV6-6,TGTGCCAGCAGTACCTGGGACAGGGGTGATGAAGCTTTCTTT,CASSTWDRGDEAFF
TRBD1,few,TRBJ2-1,TRBV7-9,TGTGCCAGCAGCTGGACAGGGGATGAGCAGTTCTTC,CASSWTGDEQFF
TRBD1,-,TRBJ1-3,TRBV13,TGTGCCAGCAGCGCGACAGGGGTCTCTGGAAACACCATATATTTT,CASSATGVSGNTIYF
-,few,TRBJ1-5,TRBV27,TGTGCCAGCAGTTTCGGACAGCCCAATCAGCCCCAGCATTTT,CASSFGQPNQPQHF
-,-,TRBJ2-1,TRBV24-1,TGTGCCACCAGTGATCCTAGGGACTCCCCCTACAATGAGCAGTTCTTC,CATSDPRDSPYNEQFF
TRBD2,few,TRBJ2-3,TRBV7-2,TGTGCCAGCAGCTTCCTAGCGGGGTACAAAGATACGCAGTATTTT,CASSFLAGYKDTQYF
TRBD1,many,TRBJ2-1,TRBV7-8,TGTGCCAGCAGCGCGGGACAGGAGTACAATGAGCAGTTCTTC,CASSAGQEYNEQFF
-,-,TRBJ1-1,TRBV7-2,TGTGCCAGCAGCAGCCGGGGAATTGAAGCTTTCTTT,CASSSRGIEAFF
-,-,TRBJ2-5,TRBV5-3,TGTGCCAGCAGCTTGCACAACCAAGAGACCCAGTACTTC,CASSLHNQETQYF
TRBD1,many,TRBJ1-2,TRBV12-3/TRBV12-4,TGTGCCAGCAGTTTGCAGGGGGCGAGGTATGGCTACACCTTC,CASSLQGARYGYTF
-,-,TRBJ1-5,TRBV15,TGTGCCACCAGCGAACAGGGAGTCGGTCAGCCCCAGCATTTT,CATSEQGVGQPQHF
TRBD2,-,TRBJ2-1,TRBV7-8,TGTGCCAGCAGCTTAGATGGTAGCGGGGGGCCGAGCTCCTACAATGAGCAGTTCTTC,CASSLDGSGGPSSYNEQFF
-,many,TRBJ1-1,TRBV19,TGTGCCAGTAGTATCACACTGAACACTGAAGCTTTCTTT,CASSITLNTEAFF
-,few,TRBJ1-1,TRBV7-9,TGTGCCAGCAGCTCTGCGGGACATTCGAACACTGAAGCTTTCTTT,CASSSAGHSNTEAFF
TRBD1,once,TRBJ2-7,TRBV27,TGTGCCAGCAGCCACCGGGACAGTTCCTACGAGCAGTACTTC,CASSHRDSSYEQYF
-,many,TRBJ1-2,TRBV7-2,TGTGCCAGCAGCTTAGGAGGGGGGGACTATGGCTACACCTTC,CASSLGGGDYGYTF
-,many,TRBJ2-7,TRBV7-9,TGTGCCAGCAGCTTAGTCAGGGACCACGAGCAGTACTTC,CASSLVRDHEQYF
-,few,TRBJ1-1,TRBV19,TGTGCCAGTAGTATAGTTATGAACACTGAAGCTTTCTTT,CASSIVMNTEAFF
TRBD1,-,TRBJ2-6,TRBV6-6,TGTGCCAGCAGTCCAAGACAGGGGGCACGCTCTGGGGCCAACGTCCTGACTTTC,CASSPRQGARSGANVLTF
TRBD2,once,TRBJ2-3,TRBV29-1,TGCAGCGTCCCCCCGGGGAGGGAAGGAGGCACAGATACGCAGTATTTT,CSVPPGREGGTDTQYF
TRBD1,-,TRBJ1-1,TRBV28,TGTGCCAGCAGAGAACAGGGGGGTTGGAACACTGAAGCTTTCTTT,CASREQGGWNTEAFF
-,-,TRBJ2-7,TRBV3-1,TGTGCCAGCAGCCAAGATCAGGGTGTGGATAGCTACGAGCAGTACTTC,CASSQDQGVDSYEQYF
-,few,TRBJ2-7,TRBV28,TGTGCCAGCAGTTCCCGACCCCTCTACGAGCAGTACTTC,CASSSRPLYEQYF
-,-,TRBJ2-1,TRBV7-9,TGTGCCAGCAGCTCTGCGGGAGGGACAGGGGAAGTCAATGAGCAGTTCTTC,CASSSAGGTGEVNEQFF
-,few,TRBJ2-6,TRBV7-9,TGTGCCAGCAGCAATAGGGACACTGGGGCCAACGTCCTGACTTTC,CASSNRDTGANVLTF
-,-,TRBJ2-2,TRBV6-5,TGTGCCAGCAGTGTCGACAGGTTCGAAACCGGGGAGCTGTTTTTT,CASSVDRFETGELFF
-,many,TRBJ2-7,TRBV24-1,TGTGCCACCAGTGATTTCCAACTCAGGGTCTACGAGCAGTACTTC,CATSDFQLRVYEQYF
-,few,TRBJ1-3,TRBV11-2,TGTGCCAGCGAGGGGGGCGCGGGCTCTGGAAACACCATATATTTT,CASEGGAGSGNTIYF
-,few,TRBJ2-7,TRBV20-1,TGCAGTGCTGTGGGCTACCTCTCCTACGAGCAGTACTTC,CSAVGYLSYEQYF
-,-,TRBJ1-1,TRBV7-2,TGTGCCAGCAGCAACGGGCATTTTTATGAAGCTTTCTTT,CASSNGHFYEAFF
-,-,TRBJ2-1,TRBV7-6,TGTGCCAGCAGCTCTGGGGCCCCGCAGTTCTTC,CASSSGAPQFF
-,-,TRBJ1-2,TRBV7-9,TGTGCCAGCAGCTTAGCGGAGGAGGACTATGGCTACACCTTC,CASSLAEEDYGYTF
-,few,TRBJ2-5,TRBV12-3/TRBV12-4,TGTGCCAGCAGTTTAGCCCCACCAGGGTCCCAAGAGACCCAGTACTTC,CASSLAPPGSQETQYF
-,-,TRBJ2-5,TRBV7-9,TGTGCCAGCAGCTCCCCACCCTCAGGGGGGCGGGAGACCCAGTACTTC,CASSSPPSGGRETQYF
-,-,TRBJ1-3,TRBV28,TGTGCCATTAGTCAGGGCGTTACTGGAAACACCATATATTTT,CAISQGVTGNTIYF
-,-,TRBJ2-3,TRBV10-2,TGCGCCAGTCGGGACTTCGGGACCGATACGCAGTACTTT,CASRDFGTDTQYF
-,-,TRBJ1-2,TRBV29-1,TGCAGCGTTGAAGATCTTAGGGACGTTAACTATGGCTACACCTTC,CSVEDLRDVNYGYTF
TRBD1,few,TRBJ1-1,TRBV5-1,TGCGCCAGCAGCTTGGTCGGCAGGGGGGTTGAAGCTTTCTTT,CASSLVGRGVEAFF
-,-,TRBJ1-2,TRBV9,TGTGCCAGCAGCGGCCCGGGGTACTATGGCTACACCTTC,CASSGPGYYGYTF
-,many,TRBJ2-3,TRBV7-8,TGTGCCAGCAGCCCTAGCGTAGTAAGCACAGATACGCAGTATTTT,CASSPSVVSTDTQYF